Described below is a single T cell receptor beta chain sequence and its context. Its antigen is not known. The study ran its PCR with 60 Vbeta and 13 Jbeta primers. The authors' processing: Later work found approximately 80 million unique TCR beta chains, with approximately 12 million shared. Repertoires were generated with immunoSEQ multiplex PCR, while TCRdb's copy carries only in-frame clones and drops some. Clonal size and the V and J genes are those of that table, whereas D and trimming came from the DNA. The sample has around 94,000 clones, about 74% seen once. These data are taken from a study of cytomegalovirus exposure and HLA in healthy donors. Regarding the study as a whole: Most TCR sequences were rare, but some public TCRs occurred in many donors. Later analysis identified around 15,000 TCR beta sequences associated with HLA alleles, using a false discovery rate threshold of 0.05. The authors excluded some V segments, including TRBV6-2 and TRBV6-3, as indistinguishable.

The CDR3 length is 15 residues. The germline gives CDR1 SGHRS, CDR2 YFSETQ. Trimming removed 2 bases from V and 2 bases from J, with 10 bases in between. Sequencing was performed on PBMCs. The V gene is TRBV5-1, the J gene TRBJ2-2; D gene uncertain. The clonotype was recovered from a male donor in good health and CMV-seropositive. The CDR3 loop is CASSFQRGNTGELFF. CDR3 in DNA: TGCGCCAGCAGCTTCCAGCGAGGAAACACCGGGGAGCTGTTTTTT.